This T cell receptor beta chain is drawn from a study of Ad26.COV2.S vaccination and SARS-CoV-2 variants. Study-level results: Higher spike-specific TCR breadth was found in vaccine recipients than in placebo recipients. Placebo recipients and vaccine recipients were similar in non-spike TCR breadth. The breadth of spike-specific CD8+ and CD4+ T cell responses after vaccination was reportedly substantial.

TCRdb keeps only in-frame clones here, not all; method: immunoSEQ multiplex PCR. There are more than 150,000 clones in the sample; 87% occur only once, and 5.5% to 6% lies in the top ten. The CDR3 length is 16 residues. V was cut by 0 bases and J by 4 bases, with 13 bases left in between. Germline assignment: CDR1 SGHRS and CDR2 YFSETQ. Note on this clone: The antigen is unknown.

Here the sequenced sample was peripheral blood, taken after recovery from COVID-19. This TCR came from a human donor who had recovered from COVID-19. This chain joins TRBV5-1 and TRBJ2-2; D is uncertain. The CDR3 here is CASSLAGDTFTGELFF. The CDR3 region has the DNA TGCGCCAGCAGCTTGGCTGGAGACACCTTCACCGGGGAGCTGTTTTTT.